Following are 5 T cell receptor beta chains from one sample sequenced in a study of cytomegalovirus exposure and HLA in healthy donors. The PCR employed 60 Vbeta primers together with 13 Jbeta primers. Assay used: immunoSEQ multiplex PCR; TCRdb lists only in-frame clones, some missing. The table has 150,000 or so clones, approximately 84% seen once; the top ten hold roughly 1.4%. The specimen sequenced was PBMCs. These receptors all come from a man aged 25 to 45 in good health and CMV-seropositive.

V and J are TRBV28 and TRBJ2-3; TRBD2 aligns across 9 bases. The V and J ends lost 5 bases and 1 base, in that order; junction bases with no gene match: 7. The CDR3 contains 16 residues. Germline V gene sequence: CDR1 MDHEN, CDR2 SYDVKM. In nucleotides, the CDR3 is TGTGCCAGCAGTACCAATAGCGGGAGTGGCACAGATACGCAGTATTTT. It codes for CASSTNSGSGTDTQYF.

This sequence joins TRBV7-8 and TRBJ2-4, with D hard to call. Germline V gene sequence: CDR1 SGHVS, CDR2 FQNEAQ. This CDR3 comprises 16 residues. The V end lost 2 bases, the J end lost 1 base, and 12 bases lay between the germline ends. As DNA, the CDR3 is TGTGCCAGCAGCTTAAGTGAAGGCAGGGCCAAAAACATTCAGTACTTC. Translating gives CASSLSEGRAKNIQYF.

This chain links TRBV27 with TRBJ1-5, with unresolved D. Germline V gene lookup returns CDR1 MNHEY and CDR2 SMNVEV (reference sequence). This CDR3 has 13 residues. The germline V and J ends were trimmed by 3 bases and 2 bases, with 5 bases remaining between them. CDR3 sequence reads: CASSFAGNQPQHF. Here the CDR3 DNA reads TGTGCCAGCAGTTTCGCAGGCAATCAGCCCCAGCATTTT.

The rearrangement uses TRBV6-5 and TRBJ2-1, with 8 positions matching TRBD2. The CDR3 length is 16 residues. Losses at the gene ends were 2 bases for V and 7 bases for J; bases not matched to a gene: 10. Germline assignment: CDR1 MNHEY and CDR2 SVGAGI. CDR3 DNA sequence: TGTGCCAGCAGTTACCCGAAGACGGGAGGGGGTAATGAGCAGTTCTTC. Its translation: CASSYPKTGGGNEQFF.

The chain combines TRBV18 with TRBJ2-3, with 14 bases identical to TRBD2. Trimming at V came to 2 bases and at J to 1 base, leaving 5 bases not matched to a gene. Germline CDR1 and CDR2: KGHSH and LQKENI. The CDR3 has 18 residues. The CDR3 coding sequence is TGTGCCAGCTCACCAACGAAGGGACTAGCGGGGGGCACAGATACGCAGTATTTT. It translates to CASSPTKGLAGGTDTQYF.